The 30 T cell receptor beta chains reported below all come from one sample, sequenced in a study of T cell responses to AZD1222 COVID-19 vaccine. Here immunoSEQ multiplex PCR was the method, and the copy in TCRdb shows in-frame clones only, minus some. The profile shows about 77,000 clones, about 92% of them singletons. Sequences were derived from peripheral blood, sampled 28 days after the second AZD1222 dose. The receptor source for this set is an adult who received the AZD1222 COVID-19 vaccine.

This chain uses TRBV29-1 with TRBJ2-4, with 8 bases that match TRBD2. The J segment lost 5 bases and the V segment lost 3 bases, leaving 6 bases of the junction unmatched. CDR3 length: 14 residues. Germline lookup yields CDR1 SQVTM and CDR2 ANQGSEA. CDR3 sequence (DNA): TGCAGCGTTGATTTACCCGGGAGGGAAAACATTCAGTACTTC. Its translation is CSVDLPGRENIQYF. Together with reference TRBV29-1 and TRBJ2-4, the CDR3 gives the full variable domain: SAVISQKPSRDICQRGTSLTIQCQVDSQVTMMFWYRQQPGQSLTLIATANQGSEATYESGFVIDKFPISRPNLTFSTLTVSNMSPEDSSIYLCSVDLPGRENIQYFGAGTRLSVL.

The chain recombines TRBV10-3 with TRBJ2-7, with D unclear. The CDR3 loop spans 15 amino acids. Trimming shortened V by 1 base and J by 3 bases, and 13 bases separated the two germline ends. Per the germline V gene, CDR1 is ENHRY and CDR2 is SYGVKD. The CDR3 here is CAISELSIEVYEQYF. CDR3 nucleotides: TGTGCCATCAGTGAGTTGTCTATAGAGGTCTACGAGCAGTACTTC.

The chain links TRBV6-4 to TRBJ2-1, with D unclear. The germline V gene encodes CDR1 MRHNA and CDR2 SNTAGT. V gave up 5 bases and J gave up 12 bases, with 14 bases separating them. The CDR3 has 12 amino acids. The CDR3 sequence: CASSRDGLVQFF. Written as DNA, the CDR3 is TGTGCCAGCAGTCGAGATGGGTTGGTGCAGTTCTTC.

The chain joins TRBV7-8 to TRBJ2-7, with D possibly matching TRBD1 (6 bases). Trimming removed 5 bases from V and 2 bases from J, with 10 bases in between. Germline V gene sequence: CDR1 SGHVS, CDR2 FQNEAQ. The CDR3 runs to 13 residues. The CDR3: CASSRDRTYEQYF. CDR3 bases: TGTGCCAGCAGCCGTGACAGGACCTACGAGCAGTACTTC.

This clone showed up just once. DNA for the CDR3: TGTGCCAGCAGTTCGGGTCAGCCCCAGCATTTT. It codes for CASSSGQPQHF. This chain uses TRBV28 with TRBJ1-5; D gene unclear. V was trimmed by 4 bases and J by 6 bases, leaving 4 bases between them. In germline, CDR1 is MDHEN, CDR2 SYDVKM. The CDR3 extends over 11 amino acids.

This chain joins TRBV29-1 and TRBJ1-2; unclear D gene. V was shortened by 4 bases and J by 4 bases, with 13 bases between the two germline ends. Germline CDR1 SQVTM, CDR2 ANQGSEA. The CDR3 covers 13 residues. CDR3 residues: CSVAGHPSYGYTF. The CDR3, as DNA: TGCAGCGTTGCGGGTCATCCGTCCTATGGCTACACCTTC.

CDR3 sequence (DNA): TGCGCCAGCAGCTTGGGTTCGAAGCTGACAGCCGAGCAGTACTTC. As protein: CASSLGSKLTAEQYF. The V call is TRBV5-1, the J call TRBJ2-7; D is possibly TRBD1 (5 bases). V dropped 0 bases and J dropped 6 bases, with 16 bases sitting between them. CDR3 length equals 15 residues. In germline, CDR1 is SGHRS, CDR2 YFSETQ. Supplemented by reference TRBV5-1 and TRBJ2-7, the full variable domain reads KAGVTQTPRYLIKTRGQQVTLSCSPISGHRSVSWYQQTPGQGLQFLFEYFSETQRNKGNFPGRFSGRQFSNSRSEMNVSTLELGDSALYLCASSLGSKLTAEQYFGPGTRLTVT.

This sequence joins TRBV30 and TRBJ1-5; tentative D call: TRBD1 (5 bases). The CDR3 extends over 14 amino acids. V lost 3 bases and J lost 3, with 12 bases in between. Germline values: CDR1 GTSNPN, CDR2 SVGIG (reference sequence). CDR3 region: CAWRGVGNNQPQHF. The CDR3, as DNA: TGTGCCTGGAGAGGGGTCGGAAACAATCAGCCCCAGCATTTT.

V gene TRBV6-5 combines with J gene TRBJ1-1; tentative D call: TRBD1 (5 bases). The germline gives CDR1 MNHEY, CDR2 SVGAGI. CDR3 length: 13 amino acids. Trimming took 8 bases from V and 0 from J, leaving 10 bases between them. This chain's CDR3 is CASGAMMNTEAFF. The CDR3 DNA follows: TGTGCCAGCGGGGCCATGATGAACACTGAAGCTTTCTTT.

The chain has TRBV19 and TRBJ1-1; tentatively, D is TRBD1 (6 bases). Germline CDR1 LNHDA, CDR2 SQIVND (reference sequence). V lost 6 bases, J lost 1 base, and 12 bases lay in between. The CDR3 consists of 14 residues. The CDR3 loop is CASSLTGSNTEAFF. CDR3 coding DNA: TGTGCCAGTAGCCTTACAGGGTCGAACACTGAAGCTTTCTTT.

V is TRBV4-1 and J is TRBJ1-3; 9 positions match TRBD1. The CDR3 is 17 residues long. Germline CDR1 reads MGHRA; CDR2 reads YSYEKL. V lost 5 bases and J lost 2; bases outside the gene matches: 10. The CDR3 loop is CASSASNRGPAGNTIYF. The CDR3 region has the DNA TGCGCCAGCAGCGCATCAAACAGGGGGCCCGCTGGAAACACCATATATTTT.

The chain recombines TRBV14 with TRBJ1-1; D gene ambiguous. Trimming removed 5 bases at V and 8 bases at J, with 15 bases between. Germline CDR1 reads SGHDN; CDR2 reads FVKESK. The CDR3 spans 13 residues. Here the CDR3 DNA reads TGTGCCAGCAGCTGGGTTCCAGATGGAGAAGCTTTCTTT. Its translation is CASSWVPDGEAFF.

This rearrangement joins TRBV28 to TRBJ2-7, with 8 bases aligning to TRBD2. The V and J ends lost 6 bases and 0 bases, in that order; junction bases with no gene match: 10. The CDR3 sequence is 16 residues long. Germline V lookup: CDR1 MDHEN, CDR2 SYDVKM. The CDR3 DNA is TGTGCCAGCAGCCCATACAGCGGGAGATTCTCCTACGAGCAGTACTTC. As protein: CASSPYSGRFSYEQYF.

This rearrangement joins TRBV3-1 (or the pseudogene TRBV3-2) to TRBJ1-1; TRBD1 aligns across 8 bases. The germline gives CDR1 LGHDT, CDR2 YNNKEL (reference sequence). The V gene end was trimmed by 3 bases and the J gene end by 0 bases; junction bases not matched to a gene: 3. This CDR3 has 15 amino acids. CDR3 in DNA: TGTGCCAGCAGCCATAGACAGGGGTTGAACACTGAAGCTTTCTTT. Encoded protein: CASSHRQGLNTEAFF.

The chain has TRBV5-6 and TRBJ2-1; the D is unclear. V dropped 3 bases and J dropped 0 bases, with 13 bases sitting between them. Germline values: CDR1 SGHDT, CDR2 YYEEEE. The CDR3 has 16 amino acids. This CDR3 is CASSSGLRFSYNEQFF. The CDR3 DNA is TGTGCCAGCAGCTCCGGGCTAAGGTTCTCCTACAATGAGCAGTTCTTC. Together with reference TRBV5-6 and TRBJ2-1, the CDR3 gives the full variable domain: DAGVTQSPTHLIKTRGQQVTLRCSPKSGHDTVSWYQQALGQGPQFIFQYYEEEERQRGNFPDRFSGHQFPNYSSELNVNALLLGDSALYLCASSSGLRFSYNEQFFGPGTRLTVL.

The chain links TRBV7-2 to TRBJ2-1, with 9 bases lining up with TRBD2. The CDR3 length is 13 residues. V lost 5 bases, J lost 9 bases, and 5 bases stayed unmatched. CDR1 and CDR2 (germline): SGHTA, FQGNSA. CDR3 sequence (DNA): TGTGCCAGCAGCCTAGTAGCGGGAGTTGAGCAGTTCTTC. This gives the protein CASSLVAGVEQFF.

This chain links TRBV4-1 with TRBJ1-1; no reliable D call. The CDR3 is 16 residues long. Per germline, CDR1 MGHRA and CDR2 YSYEKL. The V end was cut by 5 bases, the J end by 3 bases, with 19 bases between. The CDR3: CASSGLGFLEDTEAFF. In DNA form, the CDR3 reads TGCGCCAGCAGCGGGTTAGGGTTCTTAGAGGACACTGAAGCTTTCTTT.

This sequence joins TRBV2 and TRBJ1-2; the match to TRBD1 covers 7 bases. Germline CDR1 and CDR2: SNHLY and FYNNEI. Losses at the gene ends were 6 bases for V and 4 bases for J; bases not matched to a gene: 11. The CDR3 contains 15 residues. CDR3 loop: CASRPSSTGPYGYTF. In DNA form, the CDR3 reads TGTGCCAGCAGGCCATCGTCGACAGGGCCCTATGGCTACACCTTC.

This clone was recorded only once. The chain carries TRBV15 and TRBJ1-5, with D tentatively TRBD1 (6 bases). Germline-derived CDR1 and CDR2 are LNHNV and YYDKDF (reference sequence). The CDR3 has 16 amino acids. Trimming took 4 bases from V and 2 from J, leaving 15 bases between them. The CDR3 protein is CATSTRTAWGNQPQHF. For the CDR3, the DNA is TGTGCCACCAGCACCCGGACAGCTTGGGGCAATCAGCCCCAGCATTTT. Variable domain in full (rest from reference TRBV15 and TRBJ1-5): DAMVIQNPRYQVTQFGKPVTLSCSQTLNHNVMYWYQQKSSQAPKLLFHYYDKDFNNEADTPDNFQSRRPNTSFCFLDIRSPGLGDTAMYLCATSTRTAWGNQPQHFGDGTRLSIL.

The chain links TRBV11-3 to TRBJ1-3; no firm D call. CDR3 length equals 14 residues. V was shortened by 1 base and J by 2 bases, with 6 bases between the two germline ends. Per the germline V gene, CDR1 is SGHNT and CDR2 is YENEEA. The CDR3 loop is CASSLGQAGNTIYF. As DNA, the CDR3 is TGTGCCAGCAGCTTAGGCCAGGCTGGAAACACCATATATTTT.

The V and J genes are TRBV5-6 and TRBJ2-2; 7 nucleotides line up with TRBD2. CDR1 and CDR2 (germline): SGHDT, YYEEEE. Trimming at V came to 0 bases and at J to 6 bases, leaving 5 bases not matched to a gene. This CDR3 contains 15 residues. CDR3 sequence: CASSLVREEAGELFF. In DNA form, the CDR3 reads TGTGCCAGCAGCTTGGTTCGGGAGGAGGCCGGGGAGCTGTTTTTT.

V gene TRBV19 combines with J gene TRBJ2-2; 10 bases map to TRBD2. CDR1 and CDR2 from the germline V gene are LNHDA and SQIVND (reference sequence). This CDR3 has 17 amino acids. Trimming took 5 bases from V and 4 from J; bases not matched to a gene: 10. In nucleotides, the CDR3 is TGTGCCAGTAGTCTACCGGGGCTAGCGGGAGTCACCGGGGAGCTGTTTTTT. Amino acids: CASSLPGLAGVTGELFF. The variable domain in full, with the rest retrieved from reference TRBV19 and TRBJ2-2, is DGGITQSPKYLFRKEGQNVTLSCEQNLNHDAMYWYRQDPGQGLRLIYYSQIVNDFQKGDIAEGYSVSREKKESFPLTVTSAQKNPTAFYLCASSLPGLAGVTGELFFGEGSRLTVL.

The chain combines TRBV9 with TRBJ2-3; D is possibly TRBD1 (6 bases). CDR3 length equals 16 residues. Trimming shortened V by 5 bases and J by 5 bases, and 21 bases separated the two germline ends. The germline V gene encodes CDR1 SGDLS and CDR2 YYNGEE. Here the CDR3 DNA reads TGTGCCAGCAGTTCGCAGCCCACAGGGTTGGTAGATACGCAGTATTTT. Protein: CASSSQPTGLVDTQYF.

The chain is built from TRBV6-1 and TRBJ1-2, with unresolved D. From germline, CDR1 is MNHNS and CDR2 SASEGT. The V and J ends lost 5 bases and 3 bases respectively, with 4 bases between them. This CDR3 is 11 amino acids long. The CDR3 DNA follows: TGTGCCAGCAGTACGGACTATGGCTACACCTTC. This gives the protein CASSTDYGYTF.

The V gene is TRBV18, the J gene TRBJ2-1, with TRBD2 matching over 10 bases. The trim removed 6 bases at V and 5 bases at J, leaving 10 bases unmatched. Germline CDR1 KGHSH, CDR2 LQKENI. CDR3 size: 16 residues. The chain's CDR3 is CASSAIAGGGNNEQFF. The CDR3 DNA sequence: TGTGCCAGCTCGGCCATAGCGGGAGGAGGGAACAATGAGCAGTTCTTC.

The rearrangement joins TRBV6-5 to TRBJ1-1; D remains ambiguous. Trimming took off 6 bases at V and 0 bases at J, with 11 bases between the two ends. This CDR3 comprises 14 residues. The germline V gene encodes CDR1 MNHEY and CDR2 SVGAGI. For the CDR3, the DNA is TGTGCCAGCAGGCACGGACGGATGAACACTGAAGCTTTCTTT. Translation gives CASRHGRMNTEAFF.

The chain has TRBV29-1 and TRBJ2-1; either TRBD1 or TRBD2 may fit D (7 bases each). The V gene lost 4 bases and the J gene lost 7 bases, with 11 bases spanning the gap. Germline V gene data show CDR1 as SQVTM and CDR2 as ANQGSEA. The CDR3 has 12 residues. The CDR3 reads CSVAGGENEQFF. The CDR3 DNA reads as TGCAGCGTTGCAGGGGGGGAAAATGAGCAGTTCTTC.

V gene TRBV19 combines with J gene TRBJ2-7; TRBD2 might be the D (6 bases). The germline V gene encodes CDR1 LNHDA and CDR2 SQIVND (reference sequence). V was trimmed by 8 bases and J by 3 bases, leaving 17 bases between them. The CDR3 runs to 14 residues. The DNA for the CDR3 is TGTGCCAGTGCCCGGACTACTTCAATCTACGAGCAGTACTTC. Protein product: CASARTTSIYEQYF. The whole variable domain, remainder taken from reference TRBV19 and TRBJ2-7, is DGGITQSPKYLFRKEGQNVTLSCEQNLNHDAMYWYRQDPGQGLRLIYYSQIVNDFQKGDIAEGYSVSREKKESFPLTVTSAQKNPTAFYLCASARTTSIYEQYFGPGTRLTVT.

This chain uses TRBV3-1 (or the pseudogene TRBV3-2) with TRBJ1-1; D ambiguous. V gave up 1 base and J gave up 7 bases, with 7 bases separating them. The CDR3 extends over 12 amino acids. Germline CDR1 LGHDT, CDR2 YNNKEL (reference sequence). CDR3 nucleotide sequence: TGTGCCAGCAGCCAAGGCCGCCTTGAAGCTTTCTTT. Its translation: CASSQGRLEAFF.

The chain joins TRBV12-3 or TRBV12-4 to TRBJ1-5; no clear D. The CDR3 runs to 12 residues. Trimming took 3 bases from V and 4 from J, leaving 4 bases between them. CDR3 amino acids: CASSLGNQPQHF. CDR3 DNA: TGTGCCAGCAGTTTGGGGAATCAGCCCCAGCATTTT.